Each of the 8 T cell receptor beta chains below was sequenced from the same sample in a study of blood T cell repertoires in COVID-19. TCRdb's table, derived via immunoSEQ multiplex PCR, lists solely in-frame clones and lacks some. The sample holds around 250,000 clones, about 90% seen once. The sample taken for sequencing was PBMCs or T cells enriched from blood (not recorded which). The source is a human donor in a cohort exposed to, infected with or recovered from COVID-19 (not recorded which). The donor label of this sample is uncertain.

J is TRBJ2-3 and V is TRBV7-6; perhaps TRBD2 as D (5 bases). The CDR3 has 13 amino acids. Germline CDR1 is SGHVS and CDR2 is FNYEAQ. Trimming removed 5 bases from V and 5 bases from J, with 11 bases in between. The CDR3 DNA reads as TGTGCCAGCAGCCGCGGCCGGGAAGATACGCAGTATTTT. Its protein is CASSRGREDTQYF.

This chain connects TRBV3-1 (or the pseudogene TRBV3-2) to TRBJ2-2; D not resolved. Per germline, CDR1 LGHDT and CDR2 YNNKEL (reference sequence). The V end lost 0 bases, the J end lost 1 base, and 6 bases lay between the germline ends. The CDR3 sequence is 15 residues long. CDR3 coding DNA: TGTGCCAGCAGCCAAGATTTTCAGAACACCGGGGAGCTGTTTTTT. Its translation: CASSQDFQNTGELFF.

The chain recombines TRBV7-3 with TRBJ2-7; TRBD1 agrees at 10 bases. The trim removed 7 bases at V and 2 bases at J, leaving 8 bases unmatched. The CDR3 sequence is 15 residues long. The germline V gene encodes CDR1 SGHTA and CDR2 FQGTGA. The CDR3 loop reads CASTSGTGVPYEQYF. The CDR3 region has the DNA TGTGCCAGCACTTCCGGGACAGGGGTTCCCTACGAGCAGTACTTC.

The gene calls are TRBV2 and TRBJ2-1; 10 nucleotides agree with TRBD1. The V gene's germline CDR1 is SNHLY and CDR2 FYNNEI. J was trimmed by 3 bases and V by 5 bases; bases with no gene match: 7. This CDR3 has 16 residues. The CDR3, as DNA: TGTGCCAGCAGTTCCGGGACAGGGGCGGGCTACAATGAGCAGTTCTTC. Its protein product is CASSSGTGAGYNEQFF.

The chain carries TRBV7-2 and TRBJ2-2, with D hard to call. Trimming removed 4 bases from V and 4 bases from J, with 10 bases in between. There are 14 residues in the CDR3. Germline CDR1 SGHTA, CDR2 FQGNSA. CDR3 in amino acids: CASSSNSITGELFF. In DNA, the CDR3 is TGTGCCAGCAGCTCCAACTCAATCACCGGGGAGCTGTTTTTT. Using reference TRBV7-2 and TRBJ2-2 for the parts outside the CDR3, the full variable domain is GAGVSQSPSNKVTEKGKDVELRCDPISGHTALYWYRQSLGQGLEFLIYFQGNSAPDKSGLPSDRFSAERTGGSVSTLTIQRTQQEDSAVYLCASSSNSITGELFFGEGSRLTVL.

The chain has TRBV14 and TRBJ2-3, with 8 bases identical to TRBD2. V trimming: 1 base; J trimming: 0 bases; junction bases outside the gene matches: 3. Germline assignment: CDR1 SGHDN and CDR2 FVKESK. The CDR3 runs 16 residues. CDR3 in amino acids: CASSQGPGGSTDTQYF. DNA of the CDR3: TGTGCCAGCAGCCAAGGGCCGGGGGGGAGCACAGATACGCAGTATTTT.

J is TRBJ2-7 and V is TRBV10-3; the D is unclear. In germline, CDR1 is ENHRY, CDR2 SYGVKD. CDR3 length: 14 residues. V lost 6 bases to trimming and J lost 0 bases, with 12 bases between them. The CDR3 DNA follows: TGTGCCATCAGGAGTCTACAGAGCTCCTACGAGCAGTACTTC. Translating it yields CAIRSLQSSYEQYF.

This chain joins TRBV4-1 and TRBJ2-1; TRBD2 matches 8 bases. This CDR3 comprises 18 residues. Germline CDR1 reads MGHRA; CDR2 reads YSYEKL. J was trimmed by 7 bases and V by 1 base; bases with no gene match: 15. The CDR3, as DNA: TGCGCCAGCAGCCAAGGGTTCCGGAACGGGGGGGCGGTAAATGAGCAGTTCTTC. This encodes CASSQGFRNGGAVNEQFF.